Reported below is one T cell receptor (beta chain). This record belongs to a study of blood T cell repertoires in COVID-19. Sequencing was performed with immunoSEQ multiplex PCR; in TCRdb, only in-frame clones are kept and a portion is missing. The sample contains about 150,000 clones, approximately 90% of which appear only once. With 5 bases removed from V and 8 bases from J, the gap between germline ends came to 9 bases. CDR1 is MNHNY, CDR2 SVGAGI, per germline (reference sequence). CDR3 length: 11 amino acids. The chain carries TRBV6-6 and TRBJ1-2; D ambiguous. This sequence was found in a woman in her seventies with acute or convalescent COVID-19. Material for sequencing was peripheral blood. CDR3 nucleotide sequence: TGTGCCAGCAGTCAGACAAGGGGCTACACCTTC. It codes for CASSQTRGYTF.